This TCR beta chain is drawn from a study of blood T cell repertoires in COVID-19. Study details: Samples taken during acute and convalescent COVID-19 were collected in the United States, Italy and Spain.

Generated by immunoSEQ multiplex PCR, the TCRdb table keeps only in-frame clones and is missing some. The sample includes about 32,000 clones, 85% to 90% seen only once; the top ten take about 5%. In germline, CDR1 is LGHNA, CDR2 YNFKEQ. V shed 0 bases and J 7 bases; nucleotides not matched to a gene: 10. The CDR3 covers 17 residues. The sequence came from an older woman with active COVID-19. The chain uses TRBV4-2 and TRBJ2-1; 9 positions match TRBD2. The sample comprised peripheral blood. This CDR3 is CASSQDLTSGLQNEQFF. The CDR3 region has the DNA TGTGCCAGCAGCCAAGACCTAACTAGCGGGTTACAAAATGAGCAGTTCTTC.